Following are 11 T cell receptor beta chains from one sample sequenced in a study of blood T cells in healthy people across ages. Using a J-beta primer mix together with a sample-barcoded 5' primer, a second PCR was run for about 6 to 11 cycles. TCRdb passed the 5' RACE reads through MiXCR, listing each CDR3 protein once. The sample contains some 1.6 million distinct CDR3 sequences, roughly 30% of which appear only once. Sequencing was done on a sample of blood. These receptors came from a woman in her twenties or thirties in good health.

The rearrangement joins TRBV7-3 to TRBJ2-1; TRBD2 matches 8 bases. The V segment lost 1 base and the J segment 8 bases; nucleotides outside the gene matches: 16. CDR3 length: 18 amino acids. From germline, CDR1 is SGHTA and CDR2 FQGTGA. The CDR3 nucleotides are TGTGCCAGCAGCTTAATAGGAGCGGGGGCCCTAAATGGCGATGAGCAGTTCTTC. Its protein product is CASSLIGAGALNGDEQFF.

The V and J genes are TRBV20-1 and TRBJ2-1; tentative D call: TRBD2 (5 bases). The CDR3 has 15 residues. Germline CDR1 is DFQATT and CDR2 is SNEGSKA (reference sequence). The V end lost 6 bases, the J end lost 7 bases, and 22 bases lay between the germline ends. This CDR3 is CSARNEERDTNEQFF. CDR3 in DNA: TGCAGTGCCCGTAATGAGGAACGGGATACAAATGAGCAGTTCTTC.

This clonotype was observed a few times. The chain uses TRBV12-3 or TRBV12-4 and TRBJ1-2; the D is unclear. The V gene lost 8 bases and the J gene lost 0 bases, with 10 bases spanning the gap. CDR3 length equals 13 residues. CDR3 bases: TGTGCCAGCGAGGTCGGAGCTAACTATGGCTACACCTTC. This codes for CASEVGANYGYTF.

The chain is built from TRBV20-1 and TRBJ2-1; 7 nucleotides align to TRBD2. Germline V gene lookup returns CDR1 DFQATT and CDR2 SNEGSKA (reference sequence). V was pared by 4 bases and J by 2 bases, with 5 bases of the junction left unmatched. The length of the CDR3 is 14 residues. The CDR3 loop reads CSANPAGTYNEQFF. The CDR3 nucleotides are TGCAGTGCTAATCCAGCGGGAACCTACAATGAGCAGTTCTTC.

The V call is TRBV28, the J call TRBJ2-1; maybe TRBD1 (6 bases). V dropped 6 bases and J dropped 6 bases, with 12 bases sitting between them. The germline V gene has CDR1 MDHEN and CDR2 SYDVKM. CDR3 length equals 13 residues. In DNA, the CDR3 is TGTGCCAGCAGAACCTTGGGGGCCAATGAGCAGTTCTTC. Translating gives CASRTLGANEQFF.

This clonotype has at least ten counts. V and J are TRBV7-7 and TRBJ2-1; D possibly uses TRBD1 or TRBD2 (7 bases each). Germline assignment: CDR1 SSHAT and CDR2 FNYEAQ (reference sequence). CDR3 length: 13 residues. V lost 4 bases and J lost 12, with 16 bases in between. CDR3 sequence: CASSYTRGDRQFF. The CDR3 DNA reads as TGTGCCAGCAGCTACACCCGGGGGGACAGGCAGTTCTTC.

This clonotype was seen a few times. The chain joins TRBV3-1 to TRBJ1-4, with D tentatively TRBD1 (5 bases). V lost 4 bases and J lost 5, with 14 bases in between. In germline, CDR1 is LGHDT, CDR2 YNNKEL (reference sequence). The CDR3 has 15 amino acids. The DNA of the CDR3 is TGTGCCAGCAGCCTCCGGGGCGGATCAAATGAAAAACTGTTTTTT. The encoded protein is CASSLRGGSNEKLFF.

This clonotype has a handful of counts. The V and J genes are TRBV3-1 and TRBJ2-1, with D tentatively TRBD1 or TRBD2 (5 bases each). V dropped 1 base and J dropped 3 bases, with 13 bases sitting between them. Germline V gene sequence: CDR1 LGHDT, CDR2 YNNKEL (reference sequence). This CDR3 contains 16 residues. The CDR3 spells CASSQGDGKLYNEQFF. In DNA form, the CDR3 reads TGTGCCAGCAGCCAAGGGGACGGCAAGCTCTACAATGAGCAGTTCTTC.

This clonotype was detected only a few times. The chain carries TRBV7-2 and TRBJ2-7; 9 bases align to TRBD2. In germline, CDR1 is SGHTA, CDR2 FQGNSA. J lost 3 bases, V lost 5 bases, and 8 bases had no gene match. The CDR3 has 15 amino acids. The CDR3 DNA follows: TGTGCCAGCAGCGTGGCTCTAGCGGGAAACTACGAGCAGTACTTC. It encodes CASSVALAGNYEQYF.

Details on this clonotype: One junction end disagrees with the germline gene, perhaps due to a read error. The chain links TRBV4-1 to TRBJ2-1; TRBD1 matches at 8 bases. Germline V lookup: CDR1 MGHRA, CDR2 YSYEKL. The CDR3 spans 17 residues. Here the CDR3 reads CASSPRPQGASYNGQFF. As DNA, the CDR3 is TGCGCCAGCAGCCCTCGGCCCCAGGGGGCCTCCTACAATGGGCAGTTCTTC.

The rearrangement joins TRBV10-3 to TRBJ1-5, with 7 nucleotides matching TRBD1. This CDR3 contains 15 residues. Trimming took 8 bases from V and 5 from J; bases not matched to a gene: 12. Per germline, CDR1 ENHRY and CDR2 SYGVKD. CDR3 DNA: TGTGCCATCCGGGACAGTTCTAATCCTTATCAGCCCCAGCATTTT. Its translation: CAIRDSSNPYQPQHF.